The source of this T cell receptor beta chain is a study of T cell responses to AZD1222 COVID-19 vaccine. Findings and limits, study-wide: Sampling captured repertoires only after the peak T cell response.

Germline-derived CDR1 and CDR2 are SGHAT and FQNNGV. V dropped 1 base and J dropped 1; count of bases not matched to a gene: 2. This CDR3 region has 15 residues. A remark on this clone: Its antigen remains unidentified.

Here immunoSEQ multiplex PCR was the method, and the copy in TCRdb shows in-frame clones only, minus some. The repertoire consists of about 140,000 clones, with under 95% occurring once and the leading ten covering around 3%. The V gene is TRBV11-2, the J gene TRBJ2-3, with TRBD2 matching 7 bases. This TCR was sampled from an adult in good health. This specimen was peripheral blood, taken on day 0 of AZD1222 vaccination. The CDR3 sequence: CASSLVAGGTDTQYF. CDR3 sequence (DNA): TGTGCCAGCAGCTTAGTTGCGGGAGGCACAGATACGCAGTATTTT.